The 16 T cell receptor beta chains presented below share a single source sample, sequenced in a study of T cell clonality in common variable immunodeficiency. Their target antigens are unknown. The method was immunoSEQ multiplex PCR; TCRdb's version includes in-frame clones alone and lacks a portion of them. The record shows 7,100 or so clones for this sample, with no singletons present. General study results and limits: Reportedly, TCR beta sequences from common variable immunodeficiency showed fewer deletions and N-nucleotide insertions.

What was sequenced was peripheral blood mononuclear cells. The receptors stem from a human donor with common variable immunodeficiency.

CDR3: CASSMLQGASGNTIYF. The sequenced part of the CDR3 DNA is TGTGCCAGTAGTATGTTACAGGGGGCATCTGGAAACACC. The V call is TRBV19, the J call TRBJ1-3; 9 bases agree with TRBD1. The read terminates 3 residues before the CDR3 end, so the remaining end is supplied by the germline J gene. CDR3 length equals 16 residues. Trimming cost V 3 bases and J 1 base; bases outside gene matches: 4. Germline V lookup: CDR1 LNHDA, CDR2 SQIVND (reference sequence).

As for this clone: From the germline J gene comes the end of the CDR3, since the read stops 3 residues before it. The J gene is TRBJ1-1, the V gene TRBV20-1, with D perhaps matching TRBD1 (5 bases). The length of the CDR3 is 14 residues. V was cut by 0 bases and J by 4 bases, with 12 bases left in between. Germline CDR1 DFQATT, CDR2 SNEGSKA (reference sequence). CDR3 DNA (partial): TGCAGTGCTAGAGATCTTCAGGGCTCCACTGAA. Amino acid sequence: CSARDLQGSTE. The CDR3 in full is CSARDLQGSTEAFF.

About this clone itself: The read ends 3 residues before the CDR3 terminus; that terminus is restored from the germline J gene. The rearrangement links TRBV5-1 to TRBJ1-1; D is uncertain. CDR3 length: 14 amino acids. V was shortened by 6 bases and J by 0 bases, with 12 bases between the two germline ends. The germline CDR1 and CDR2 sequences are SGHRS and YFSETQ. The CDR3 bases that were read are TGCGCCAGCAATCTACAGAGCATGAACACTGAA. This translates into CASNLQSMNTE. The CDR3 in full is CASNLQSMNTEAFF.

The table lists this clone with a few counts. Sequencing ends 3 residues short of the CDR3 end; the germline J gene provides the rest. This chain joins TRBV19 and TRBJ2-1; 9 nucleotides match TRBD2. This CDR3 region has 14 residues. From germline, CDR1 is LNHDA and CDR2 SQIVND (reference sequence). With V trimmed by 2 bases and J by 7 bases, 3 bases remained unmatched. CDR3 bases read: TGTGCCAGTAGTATACTTAGCGGGAGTAATGAG. Protein: CASSILSGSNE. The full CDR3 sequence reads CASSILSGSNEQFF.

With respect to this clone: The DNA ends 3 residues before the CDR3 does, and the rest of the CDR3 is filled in from the germline J gene. This chain uses TRBV2 with TRBJ2-1; TRBD2 matches at 7 bases. Germline V gene sequence: CDR1 SNHLY, CDR2 FYNNEI. Trimming took 0 bases from V and 4 from J; bases not matched to a gene: 15. This CDR3 spans 19 amino acids. CDR3 residues: CASSEAVSGKAGPYNEQFF. The sequenced CDR3 bases are TGTGCCAGCAGTGAAGCGGTTTCCGGAAAAGCGGGGCCGTACAATGAG.

The table lists this clone with a few counts. With the read ending 3 residues before the CDR3 end, the germline J gene is used to fill in that end. The chain has TRBV30 and TRBJ1-2; D is unclear. The CDR3 extends over 8 amino acids. Germline values: CDR1 GTSNPN, CDR2 SVGIG (reference sequence). V shed 6 bases and J shed 6 bases, with 2 bases lying between them. CDR3: CACNGYTF. The DNA read from the CDR3 is TGTGCCTGTAATGGC.

Regarding this clone: The read ends 3 residues shy of where the CDR3 ends; the end is completed using the germline J gene. The chain joins TRBV6-1 to TRBJ2-3, with TRBD2 identical over 8 bases. The trim removed 3 bases at V and 0 bases at J, leaving 2 bases unmatched. CDR1 is MNHNS and CDR2 is SASEGT in the germline V gene. The CDR3 is made up of 15 amino acids. CDR3 DNA, as far as it was read: TGTGCCAGCAGTGAGGTAGCGGGAAGCACAGATACG. Translating it yields CASSEVAGSTDT. The whole CDR3 protein is CASSEVAGSTDTQYF.

As regards this clone: The read is 3 residues too short to cover the CDR3 end, so that end is filled in from the germline J gene. This chain joins TRBV19 and TRBJ2-1; no reliable D call. The V and J ends lost 1 base and 4 bases respectively, with 8 bases between them. Germline values: CDR1 LNHDA, CDR2 SQIVND (reference sequence). The CDR3 runs 14 residues. This chain's CDR3 is CASSIGEVYNEQFF. The part of the CDR3 DNA that was read is TGTGCCAGTAGTATAGGTGAGGTTTACAATGAG.

Details on this clone: The read ends 3 residues shy of where the CDR3 ends; the end is completed using the germline J gene. The genes are TRBV20-1 and TRBJ2-7; 10 bases align to TRBD1. The CDR3 contains 15 residues. Germline lookup yields CDR1 DFQATT and CDR2 SNEGSKA (reference sequence). V trimming: 0 bases; J trimming: 2 bases; junction bases outside the gene matches: 4. The part of the CDR3 DNA that was read is TGCAGTGCTAGAGATCAAGGGACAGGGGCCTACGAG. This gives the protein CSARDQGTGAYE. The complete CDR3 reads CSARDQGTGAYEQYF.

About this clone itself: The read ends 3 residues before the CDR3 terminus; that terminus is restored from the germline J gene. This sequence joins TRBV7-2 and TRBJ2-1; D not certain. Trimming took off 0 bases at V and 5 bases at J, with 8 bases between the two ends. The CDR3 runs to 14 residues. From germline, CDR1 is SGHTA and CDR2 FQGNSA. CDR3 bases read: TGTGCCAGCAGCTTAGCGGTGCTAAACAATGAG. Amino acids: CASSLAVLNNE. The whole CDR3 sequence is CASSLAVLNNEQFF.

As for this clone: The sequence runs out 3 residues before the end of the CDR3; the remainder is reconstructed from the germline J gene. J is TRBJ2-7 and V is TRBV6-2 or TRBV6-3; possible D gene TRBD1, 5 bases. The V gene lost 5 bases and the J gene lost 1 base, with 12 bases spanning the gap. The germline V gene encodes CDR1 MNHEY and CDR2 SVGEGT. The CDR3 length is 14 residues. The sequenced part of the CDR3 DNA is TGTGCCAGCAGTCCCCCCCGACAGTCCTACGAG. This gives the protein CASSPPRQSYE. The entire CDR3 is CASSPPRQSYEQYF.

Concerning this clone: From the germline J gene comes the end of the CDR3, since the read stops 3 residues before it. V and J are TRBV7-9 and TRBJ2-7; the D gene is possibly TRBD1 (5 bases). Trimming pared 5 bases from V and 3 bases from J, leaving 14 bases between. The CDR3 runs to 14 residues. The germline gives CDR1 SEHNR, CDR2 FQNEAQ (reference sequence). The sequenced CDR3 bases are TGTGCCAGCAGCCCCTTGACAGTCCGCTACGAG. Protein product: CASSPLTVRYE. The CDR3 in its entirety is CASSPLTVRYEQYF.

This clone has only a few counts. The CDR3 extends 3 residues past the end of the read, so its final part is completed from the germline J gene. The chain employs TRBV7-6 and TRBJ1-2; D uncertain. V lost 1 base and J 3 bases, leaving 12 bases between the germline ends. From germline, CDR1 is SGHVS and CDR2 FNYEAQ. The CDR3 is 15 residues long. Here the CDR3 reads CASSLDLSGYYGYTF. The CDR3 DNA, read in part, is TGTGCCAGCAGCTTAGATTTATCAGGCTACTATGGC. Based on the CDR3 plus reference TRBV7-6 and TRBJ1-2, the full variable domain is GAGVSQSPRYKVTKRGQDVALRCDPISGHVSLYWYRQALGQGPEFLTYFNYEAQQDKSGLPNDRFSAERPEGSISTLTIQRTEQRDSAMYRCASSLDLSGYYGYTFGSGTRLTVV.

By share, this clone counts as medium-sized. The read halts 3 residues ahead of the CDR3 end, with the missing end drawn from the germline J gene. J is TRBJ1-2 and V is TRBV2; TRBD1 agrees at 8 bases. Germline CDR1 is SNHLY and CDR2 is FYNNEI. V shed 8 bases, J shed 7 bases, and the junction held 9 bases outside the gene matches. The CDR3 is made up of 13 amino acids. The CDR3 DNA, read in part, is TGTGCCAGCTCACGGGACAGGCAAATTGGC. It translates to CASSRDRQIG. The CDR3, in full, reads CASSRDRQIGYTF.

This clone has just a few counts. The CDR3 extends 3 residues past the end of the read, so its final part is completed from the germline J gene. The rearrangement links TRBV7-2 to TRBJ1-1; 8 nucleotides align to TRBD1. In germline, CDR1 is SGHTA, CDR2 FQGNSA. The CDR3 has 14 amino acids. Here the CDR3 reads CASSFARQGFGAFF. The sequenced CDR3 bases are TGTGCCAGCAGCTTTGCCCGACAGGGGTTTGGA.

This clone is medium-sized within its sample. The junction departs from the called germline gene at one end, perhaps through a read error. The read halts 3 residues ahead of the CDR3 end, with the missing end drawn from the germline J gene. This sequence joins TRBV4-2 and TRBJ2-3, with D unclear. Germline V CDR1 and CDR2: LGHNA, YNFKEQ. This CDR3 has 14 residues. CDR3 bases read: TGCGCCAGCAGCCAAGAAGGCTTCACAGATACG. Its translation is CASSQEGFTDT. The full CDR3 is CASSQEGFTDTQYF.